This paragraph reports one T cell receptor beta chain. No antigen is known for it. CDR1 KGHSH and CDR2 LQKENI come from the germline V gene. CDR3 length equals 17 residues. The V and J ends lost 2 bases and 5 bases respectively, with 20 bases between them. Treatment reported: roughly nine-day PBMC culture with coronavirus spike peptide pools or control peptides (ViraFEST assay). ViraFEST stimulated the growth of antigen-specific T cells using peptide pools and subsequently profiled their TCRs by sequencing. When more than nine days of culture had elapsed, CD4+ T cells were isolated by negative selection. This record comes from a study of vaccination and CD4 T cells after COVID-19. Across the whole study: Convalescent donors totaled six males and four females, including two who were Hispanic.

Researchers used the Oncomine TCR Beta short-read assay to sequence DNA from cultured CD4+ T cells. TCRdb analysed the PCR reads with MiXCR anew, one entry per CDR3 protein. Of around 15,000 distinct CDR3 sequences listed, roughly 75% were seen once; the top ten hold around 8.7%. Material: CD4+ T cells from blood, cultured in vitro, obtained after SARS-CoV-2 vaccination. The receptor comes from a human donor who received a COVID-19 vaccine. J is TRBJ2-3 and V is TRBV18; D may be TRBD2 (6 bases). The CDR3 bases are TGTGCCAGCTCACCAGGGACTTTCAATAGTCTTTTAGATACGCAGTATTTT. Its protein product is CASSPGTFNSLLDTQYF.